Below, 10 T cell receptor beta chains from the same sample are listed, as sequenced in a study of human versus mouse CDR3 diversity and MHC coevolution. Clones were sequenced by immunoSEQ multiplex PCR, and TCRdb holds only the in-frame ones, with some missing. The profile shows tens of thousands of clones, around 93% of them singletons. The sample consisted of naive CD4+ T cells from blood. Regarding subset: CD45RO-negative CD62L-positive naive CD4 T cells. The origin of the receptors is a person aged 30 to 69 in good health.

J is TRBJ1-1 and V is TRBV19; 7 bases are shared with TRBD1. The CDR3 has 14 residues. From germline, CDR1 is LNHDA and CDR2 SQIVND (reference sequence). V trimming: 5 bases; J trimming: 1 base; junction bases outside the gene matches: 4. CDR3 sequence reads: CASSSDRQNTEAFF. CDR3 coding DNA: TGTGCCAGTAGTTCGGACAGGCAGAACACTGAAGCTTTCTTT. The entire variable domain, with the rest obtained from reference TRBV19 and TRBJ1-1, is as follows: DGGITQSPKYLFRKEGQNVTLSCEQNLNHDAMYWYRQDPGQGLRLIYYSQIVNDFQKGDIAEGYSVSREKKESFPLTVTSAQKNPTAFYLCASSSDRQNTEAFFGQGTRLTVV.

This rearrangement joins TRBV5-6 to TRBJ2-1, with D maybe TRBD2 (6 bases). The CDR3 has 15 amino acids. The germline CDR1 and CDR2 sequences are SGHDT and YYEEEE. V lost 3 bases, J lost 5 bases, and 15 bases lay in between. CDR3 in amino acids: CASSSGWRVDNEQFF. CDR3 sequence (DNA): TGTGCCAGCAGCTCGGGTTGGAGGGTGGACAATGAGCAGTTCTTC.

The CDR3 reads CASSIRVFELYEQYF. The DNA for the CDR3 is TGTGCCAGTAGTATACGGGTATTTGAGCTCTACGAGCAGTACTTC. The V call is TRBV19, the J call TRBJ2-7; no clear D gene. The CDR3 runs 15 residues. Trimming removed 2 bases at V and 3 bases at J, with 14 bases between. The germline V gene has CDR1 LNHDA and CDR2 SQIVND (reference sequence).

CDR3 sequence: CASSPRGTSGRSAPYEQYF. CDR3 nucleotides: TGTGCCAGCTCACCACGTGGGACTAGCGGGAGGTCCGCCCCCTACGAGCAGTACTTC. The chain uses TRBV18 and TRBJ2-5; 15 bases are a match to TRBD2. Matching the DNA end better, TRBJ2-7 makes the J call doubtful. The length of the CDR3 is 19 residues. Looked up from germline, CDR1 is KGHSH and CDR2 is LQKENI.

This chain links TRBV15 with TRBJ2-2, with D possibly being TRBD2 (6 bases). This CDR3 has 16 residues. From germline, CDR1 is LNHNV and CDR2 YYDKDF (reference sequence). Trimming stripped 8 bases from V and 3 bases from J, with 19 bases between. The CDR3 sequence: CATEWGSGLHTGELFF. Written as DNA, the CDR3 is TGTGCCACCGAATGGGGTAGCGGACTACACACCGGGGAGCTGTTTTTT. Based on the CDR3 plus reference TRBV15 and TRBJ2-2, the full variable domain is DAMVIQNPRYQVTQFGKPVTLSCSQTLNHNVMYWYQQKSSQAPKLLFHYYDKDFNNEADTPDNFQSRRPNTSFCFLDIRSPGLGDTAMYLCATEWGSGLHTGELFFGEGSRLTVL.

The chain recombines TRBV7-2 with TRBJ1-5; D uncertain. The CDR3 runs 14 residues. CDR1 is SGHTA and CDR2 is FQGNSA in the germline V gene. Deletions cut 1 base from V and 9 bases from J, with 13 bases between. The CDR3 loop is CASSLVTARGPQHF. Written as DNA, the CDR3 is TGTGCCAGCAGCTTAGTTACGGCACGCGGGCCCCAGCATTTT.

The chain uses TRBV7-2 and TRBJ1-4; D gene unclear. The CDR3 sequence is 14 residues long. Trimming pared 8 bases from V and 5 bases from J, leaving 15 bases between. Germline loops: CDR1 SGHTA, CDR2 FQGNSA. CDR3 in DNA: TGTGCCAGCGGACCCGACGGAGGAAATGAAAAACTGTTTTTT. Translation gives CASGPDGGNEKLFF.

This clone came up once. The chain carries TRBV9 and TRBJ2-3; 13 bases are shared with TRBD2. V shed 3 bases, J shed 0 bases, and the junction held 10 bases outside the gene matches. This CDR3 is built from 19 residues. In germline, CDR1 is SGDLS, CDR2 YYNGEE. CDR3 amino acids: CASSEQPGTSGVSTDTQYF. The DNA for the CDR3 is TGTGCCAGCAGCGAACAACCCGGGACTAGCGGGGTTAGCACAGATACGCAGTATTTT.

The V call is TRBV7-2, the J call TRBJ2-7; D might be TRBD2 (6 bases). Germline CDR1 is SGHTA and CDR2 is FQGNSA. Trimming removed 5 bases at V and 4 bases at J, with 9 bases between. The CDR3 sequence is 12 residues long. CDR3 sequence: CASSGGIYEQYF. The CDR3 DNA is TGTGCCAGCAGCGGAGGGATTTACGAGCAGTACTTC.

The chain couples TRBV12-5 to TRBJ1-5, with TRBD1 matching 9 bases. Germline CDR1 LGHNT, CDR2 FRNRAP. V was clipped by 6 bases and J by 3 bases; unmatched bases: 6. The CDR3 has 15 residues. In DNA, the CDR3 is TGTGCTAGTGGAACTGGACAGGGGTACAATCAGCCCCAGCATTTT. Protein sequence: CASGTGQGYNQPQHF.